This T cell receptor (beta chain) was recorded in a study of T-cell reconstitution after alpha-beta-depleted transplantation in children. V lost 3 bases to trimming and J lost 4 bases; unmatched junction nucleotides: 8. This CDR3 has 16 amino acids. Germline CDR1 reads SGHRS; CDR2 reads YFSETQ. Only a few counts were recorded for this clonotype. Unique molecular identifiers were used to barcode this TCRbeta library. TCRdb reprocessed the PCR reads via MiXCR and lists one record per CDR3 protein. The table includes roughly 500,000 distinct CDR3 sequences, 15% to 20% detected once. The clonotype was recovered from a human donor who donated a stem cell graft to a child with acute lymphoblastic leukemia. The sample was PBMCs from the stem cell graft donor, taken from the stem cell graft. The rearrangement joins TRBV5-1 to TRBJ2-5; 11 bases are a match to TRBD2. The CDR3 sequence: CASSSLELAGGETQYF. CDR3 sequence (DNA): TGCGCCAGCAGCTCCCTAGAGCTAGCGGGAGGAGAGACCCAGTACTTC.